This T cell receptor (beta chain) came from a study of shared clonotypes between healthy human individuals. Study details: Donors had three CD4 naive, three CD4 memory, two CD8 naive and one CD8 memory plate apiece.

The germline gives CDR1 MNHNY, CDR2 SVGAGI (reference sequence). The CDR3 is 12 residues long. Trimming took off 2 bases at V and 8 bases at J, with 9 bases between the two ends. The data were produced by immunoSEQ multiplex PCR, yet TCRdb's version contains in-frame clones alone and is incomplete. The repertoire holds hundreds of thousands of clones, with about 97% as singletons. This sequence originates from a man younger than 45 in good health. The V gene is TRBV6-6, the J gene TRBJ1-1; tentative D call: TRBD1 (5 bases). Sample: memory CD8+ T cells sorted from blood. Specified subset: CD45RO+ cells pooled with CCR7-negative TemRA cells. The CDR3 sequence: CASSYGGLEAFF. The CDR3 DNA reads TGTGCCAGCAGTTACGGGGGGTTAGAAGCTTTCTTT.